Listed below are T cell receptor beta chains from one sample, sequenced in a study of blood T cells in healthy people across ages. TCRdb recomputed calls from the 5' RACE reads with MiXCR, one row per CDR3 protein. The sample has hundreds of thousands of distinct CDR3 sequences; around a quarter are singletons. The same data also contributed to another study, on T cells of mothers and their children.

Sequences were obtained from blood. The receptors shown here come from a boy between 10 and 17 years old in good health. Each CDR3 is given with its conserved first and last residue. Fields, in order: V gene, J gene, CDR3 protein.

V: TRBV24-1
J: TRBJ1-2
CDR3: CATSDLSGYTF

V: TRBV13
J: TRBJ2-5
CDR3: CASSPEYGTQETQYF

V: TRBV7-9
J: TRBJ2-6
CDR3: CASSSGTAGANVLTF

V: TRBV6-1
J: TRBJ2-2
CDR3: CASSRLPGTSGSTGELFF

V: TRBV20-1
J: TRBJ2-4
CDR3: CSARAPGLGLNIQYF

V: TRBV2
J: TRBJ2-5
CDR3: CASSVGSGRLKTQYF

V: TRBV7-2
J: TRBJ2-3
CDR3: CASSIGLAGLTDTQYF

V: TRBV7-3
J: TRBJ2-1
CDR3: CASSPGTREQFF

V: TRBV4-1
J: .
CDR3: CASSQVLDRGQYEQYF

V: TRBV7-3
J: .
CDR3: CASSLTVGHEQYF

V: TRBV4-2
J: TRBJ2-5
CDR3: CASSQDPAGVGETQYF

V: TRBV4-2
J: TRBJ2-2
CDR3: CASSQASQGATGELFF

V: TRBV7-3
J: TRBJ2-2
CDR3: CASSIAGGPTGELFF

V: TRBV5-4
J: .
CDR3: CASSPELAPGDEQFF

V: TRBV28
J: .
CDR3: CAGGSSYNEQFF

V: TRBV7-2
J: TRBJ2-5
CDR3: CASRLARGDSMTQYF

V: TRBV24-1
J: TRBJ1-4
CDR3: CATSDWTGKLFF

V: TRBV7-9
J: .
CDR3: CASNLAGGPWNEQFF

V: TRBV3-1
J: TRBJ2-5
CDR3: CASSQSRTSDKETQYF

V: TRBV18
J: TRBJ2-1
CDR3: CASSPGQNSYNEQFF

V: TRBV6-6
J: TRBJ2-3
CDR3: CASSDTLPPLAADTQYF

V: TRBV29-1
J: TRBJ2-5
CDR3: CSVVPPEREIQETQYF

V: TRBV6-5
J: TRBJ2-1
CDR3: CASGRAEYNEQFF

V: TRBV7-9
J: TRBJ2-5
CDR3: CASSYPGRPGETQYF

V: TRBV4-3
J: .
CDR3: CASSAGTSQLNEQFF

V: TRBV28
J: TRBJ1-1
CDR3: CASSSQGAWVAFF

V: TRBV29-1
J: TRBJ1-2
CDR3: CSVEGDRDNYGYTF

V: TRBV29-1
J: TRBJ2-7
CDR3: CSVEAGQGAGEQYF

V: TRBV20-1
J: TRBJ2-2
CDR3: CSASPFGTGELFF